The entry below describes one TCR beta chain. The entry originates in a study of blood T cell repertoires in COVID-19. About the research overall: Acute and convalescent COVID-19 samples came from the United States, Italy and Spain. PBMCs, B-cell-depleted T cells, or T cells were the source of the cDNA or gDNA that made up the material.

Per the original methods: Cell counts per sample came from amplifying reference gene primers. TCRdb's copy holds only in-frame clones and misses some; the assay was immunoSEQ multiplex PCR. The V and J calls and the clone size are those of that table, but D and trimming were determined from the DNA. The sample comprises under 450,000 clones, around 88% of which are singletons, and around 12% rests with the top ten. The germline V gene has CDR1 LGHDT and CDR2 YNNKEL (reference sequence). This CDR3 region has 12 residues. The germline V and J ends were trimmed by 4 bases and 2 bases, with 4 bases remaining between them.

This receptor was identified in a woman aged 45-65 years with COVID-19, enrolled during active disease. The material sequenced was peripheral blood. The rearrangement joins TRBV3-1 (or the pseudogene TRBV3-2) to TRBJ2-3; D gene ambiguous. CDR3 sequence reads: CASSPNTDTQYF. CDR3 nucleotide sequence: TGTGCCAGCAGCCCCAACACAGATACGCAGTATTTT.